This T cell receptor beta chain was observed in a study of CD8+ T cells in alopecia areata. Turning to the study itself: Administration of oral tofacitinib to treated patients was at 5 to 10 mg twice daily.

As concerns this clone: Its antigen remains unidentified.

Germline assignment: CDR1 GTSNPN and CDR2 SVGIG (reference sequence). This CDR3 is 14 amino acids long. The J segment lost 7 bases and the V segment lost 0 bases, leaving 7 bases of the junction unmatched. As for treatment: oral pan-JAK inhibitor, 5-10 mg twice daily. General study results and limits: The presence of one nonresponder keeps the tie between baseline CD8+ expansion and response uncertain.

Extracted RNA was reverse transcribed, and the resulting cDNA served as sequencing template. Only in-frame clones appear in the TCRdb table, and some are missing; sequencing was by immunoSEQ multiplex PCR. The table lists fewer than 250,000 clones, around 60% of them singletons. J is TRBJ1-2 and V is TRBV30; the match to TRBD1 covers 8 bases. The sample was CD4+ T cells sorted from blood, taken at week 4, from a patient treated with tofacitinib. The TCR was taken from a human donor with alopecia areata. The CDR3 is CAWSVGQGAGGYTF. CDR3 in DNA: TGTGCCTGGAGTGTAGGGCAGGGGGCCGGTGGCTACACCTTC.